This TCR beta chain was recovered during a study of blood T cell repertoires in COVID-19. At the level of the study: Donors in the United States, Italy and Spain gave samples during acute or convalescent COVID-19. T cells, B-cell-depleted T cells, or PBMCs supplied cDNA or gDNA.

V gave up 4 bases and J gave up 4 bases, with 16 bases separating them. Germline CDR1 SNHLY, CDR2 FYNNEI. The CDR3 runs 15 residues. Source study methods: Cell counts per sample came from amplifying reference gene primers. The repertoire was sequenced with immunoSEQ multiplex PCR; TCRdb's copy has only in-frame clones and lacks some. That table is the source of V, J and clone size, and D and trimming were worked out from the DNA. There are 150,000 to 200,000 clones in the sample; 88% occur only once, and about 4.2% lies in the top ten. Sequenced: peripheral blood. The clonotype comes from a human donor in a cohort sampled during active COVID-19. The chain uses TRBV2 and TRBJ2-5; D is perhaps TRBD1 (5 bases). CDR3: CASSVVNTDIETQYF. CDR3 nucleotides: TGTGCCAGCAGTGTGGTTAACACGGACATAGAGACCCAGTACTTC.